Given below is one T cell receptor beta chain in context. These data belong to a study of T-cell memory formation after mild COVID-19. Germline values: CDR1 DFQATT, CDR2 SNEGSKA (reference sequence). The CDR3 has 11 amino acids. Trimming removed 3 bases at V and 6 bases at J, with 8 bases between. TCRdb independently ran MiXCR on the 5' RACE reads; one entry per CDR3 protein. This table has about 470,000 distinct CDR3 sequences, 15% to 20% appearing once. The clonotype was recovered from an adult woman who had mild COVID-19 (a few samples of this study predate the infection). Cell type and time point are not known. The chain has TRBV20-1 and TRBJ1-2; a weak D match, TRBD1 (6 bases). The source material was PBMCs or a T cell subset sorted from them (not recorded which). In DNA form, the CDR3 reads TGCAGTGCTAGTCACAGGGATGGCTACACCTTC. It is translated as CSASHRDGYTF.